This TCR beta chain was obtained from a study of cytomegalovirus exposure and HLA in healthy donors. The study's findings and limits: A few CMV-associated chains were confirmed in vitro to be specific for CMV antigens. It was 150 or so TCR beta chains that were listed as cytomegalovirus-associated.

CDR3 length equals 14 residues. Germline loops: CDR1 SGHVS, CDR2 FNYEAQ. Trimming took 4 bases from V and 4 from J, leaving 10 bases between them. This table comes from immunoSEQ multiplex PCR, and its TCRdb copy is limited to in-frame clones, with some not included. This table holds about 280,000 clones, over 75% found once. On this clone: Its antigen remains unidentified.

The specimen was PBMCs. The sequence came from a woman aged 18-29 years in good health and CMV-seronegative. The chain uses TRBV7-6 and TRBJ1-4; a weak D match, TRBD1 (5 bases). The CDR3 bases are TGTGCCAGCAGCTCGAACGGGGGTAATGAAAAACTGTTTTTT. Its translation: CASSSNGGNEKLFF.